The 19 T cell receptor beta chains reported below all come from one sample, sequenced in a study of T cell changes during pregnancy in multiple sclerosis. The repertoire was sequenced with immunoSEQ multiplex PCR; TCRdb's copy has only in-frame clones and lacks some. The sample has 50,000 to 65,000 clones; over 75% are singletons. The source was peripheral blood, collected in the first trimester of pregnancy. These receptors were obtained from a female donor in good health, enrolled as a control in a pregnancy study.

The chain links TRBV6-4 to TRBJ2-7; TRBD1 agrees at 8 bases. The CDR3 is made up of 15 amino acids. The V gene end was trimmed by 3 bases and the J gene end by 2 bases; junction bases not matched to a gene: 6. Looked up from germline, CDR1 is MRHNA and CDR2 is SNTAGT. Written as DNA, the CDR3 is TGTGCCAGCAGTGATCCTCGGACAGGGACCTACGAGCAGTACTTC. This codes for CASSDPRTGTYEQYF.

The chain combines TRBV28 with TRBJ2-1, with 8 bases aligning to TRBD2. The junction had 8 bases not matched to a gene; V was cut back by 5 bases and J by 5 bases. The CDR3 length is 15 residues. The germline gives CDR1 MDHEN, CDR2 SYDVKM. This CDR3 is CASSTTGLGNNEQFF. Written as DNA, the CDR3 is TGTGCCAGCAGTACAACGGGACTAGGTAACAATGAGCAGTTCTTC. Looking up the rest from reference TRBV28 and TRBJ2-1 gives the full variable domain: DVKVTQSSRYLVKRTGEKVFLECVQDMDHENMFWYRQDPGLGLRLIYFSYDVKMKEKGDIPEGYSVSREKKERFSLILESASTNQTSMYLCASSTTGLGNNEQFFGPGTRLTVL.

The chain employs TRBV6-5 and TRBJ1-2, with no clear D. Trimming pared 0 bases from V and 6 bases from J, leaving 14 bases between. Germline V gene lookup returns CDR1 MNHEY and CDR2 SVGAGI. This CDR3 contains 15 residues. CDR3 region: CASSYSPPGGNGYTF. The CDR3 DNA sequence: TGTGCCAGCAGTTACTCGCCGCCAGGCGGGAATGGCTACACCTTC.

The V gene is TRBV19, the J gene TRBJ1-1; D possibly corresponds to TRBD1 (5 bases). The germline V gene has CDR1 LNHDA and CDR2 SQIVND (reference sequence). The CDR3 is 12 amino acids. The CDR3 spells CAYTQGITEAFF. CDR3 sequence (DNA): TGTGCATATACGCAGGGTATCACTGAAGCTTTCTTT.

This clone came up once. The V gene is TRBV5-8, the J gene TRBJ2-2, with TRBD1 identical over 9 bases. Losses at the gene ends were 2 bases for V and 6 bases for J; bases not matched to a gene: 5. Per the germline V gene, CDR1 is SGHTS and CDR2 is YDEGEE. The CDR3 length is 15 residues. The CDR3 is CASSLQGARPGELFF. CDR3 nucleotides: TGTGCCAGCAGCTTACAGGGGGCGCGTCCCGGGGAGCTGTTTTTT.

Only one count was recorded for this clone. The chain joins TRBV9 to TRBJ1-1; D is undetermined. Germline V CDR1 and CDR2: SGDLS, YYNGEE. CDR3 length: 17 residues. Trimming cost V 4 bases and J 3 bases, with 22 bases left between them. The CDR3 reads CASSPRGSLQKYTEAFF. The CDR3 nucleotides read TGTGCCAGCAGCCCCCGCGGGAGCTTACAGAAATACACTGAAGCTTTCTTT.

CDR3 residues: CATSTGGEKLFF. As DNA, the CDR3 is TGTGCCACCAGCACTGGAGGGGAAAAACTGTTTTTT. The V gene is TRBV15, the J gene TRBJ1-4; D gene uncertain. The CDR3 totals 12 residues. V was pared by 4 bases and J by 8 bases, with 8 bases between. The germline V gene has CDR1 LNHNV and CDR2 YYDKDF (reference sequence). The full variable domain, rest sourced from reference TRBV15 and TRBJ1-4, is DAMVIQNPRYQVTQFGKPVTLSCSQTLNHNVMYWYQQKSSQAPKLLFHYYDKDFNNEADTPDNFQSRRPNTSFCFLDIRSPGLGDTAMYLCATSTGGEKLFFGSGTQLSVL.

This clone has only a few counts. V and J are TRBV7-2 and TRBJ1-5; possibly TRBD1 for D (5 bases). The CDR3 is made up of 16 amino acids. Per germline, CDR1 SGHTA and CDR2 FQGNSA. V lost 5 bases, J lost 8 bases, and 22 bases lay in between. As DNA, the CDR3 is TGTGCCAGCAGCCAGACCTGGGTCAGGGTAAGCGAGCCCCAGCATTTT. Translation: CASSQTWVRVSEPQHF.

This chain uses TRBV11-3 with TRBJ2-1; the match to TRBD2 covers 8 bases. Germline values: CDR1 SGHNT, CDR2 YENEEA. This CDR3 comprises 14 residues. The trim removed 5 bases at V and 9 bases at J, leaving 9 bases unmatched. CDR3 loop: CASSTRTSSGEQFF. The DNA for the CDR3 is TGTGCCAGCAGCACTCGGACTAGCAGTGGTGAGCAGTTCTTC.

CDR3 sequence: CATADRKSGSNEQFF. The CDR3 coding sequence is TGTGCCACTGCGGATCGTAAAAGCGGGAGCAATGAGCAGTTCTTC. The J gene is TRBJ2-1, the V gene TRBV6-1; 8 bases fit TRBD2. This CDR3 spans 15 amino acids. Losses at the gene ends were 10 bases for V and 6 bases for J; bases not matched to a gene: 14. Per germline, CDR1 MNHNS and CDR2 SASEGT.

As to this clone: One end of the junction varies from germline; a read error may be responsible. This chain connects TRBV7-7 to TRBJ2-1, with 7 nucleotides matching TRBD2. Germline V lookup: CDR1 SSHAT, CDR2 FNYEAQ (reference sequence). This CDR3 comprises 14 residues. This chain's CDR3 is CASSSGLVHNEQFF. CDR3 nucleotide sequence: TGTGCTAGCAGCTCCGGACTAGTTCACAATGAGCAGTTCTTC.

The V gene is TRBV7-9, the J gene TRBJ1-5; no clear D. The CDR3 length is 18 residues. Germline assignment: CDR1 SEHNR and CDR2 FQNEAQ (reference sequence). V was trimmed by 5 bases and J by 0 bases, leaving 20 bases between them. The CDR3 loop is CASSHLGRARVSNQPQHF. In nucleotides, the CDR3 is TGTGCCAGCAGCCATTTGGGGAGGGCCCGCGTTAGCAATCAGCCCCAGCATTTT.

This chain links TRBV28 with TRBJ2-3; D possibly corresponds to TRBD1 (6 bases). The V and J ends lost 2 bases and 2 bases respectively, with 11 bases between them. The CDR3 covers 15 residues. Germline CDR1 and CDR2: MDHEN and SYDVKM. The CDR3 loop reads CASSLPGVITDTQYF. The CDR3 region has the DNA TGTGCCAGCAGTTTACCAGGGGTAATCACAGATACGCAGTATTTT.

CDR3: CASSSHSSNQPQHF. In nucleotides, the CDR3 is TGTGCCAGCAGCTCCCACAGTAGCAATCAGCCCCAGCATTTT. The J gene is TRBJ1-5, the V gene TRBV7-2; D is uncertain. V was shortened by 4 bases and J by 0 bases, with 7 bases between the two germline ends. The CDR3 spans 14 residues. Looked up from germline, CDR1 is SGHTA and CDR2 is FQGNSA.

The chain combines TRBV28 with TRBJ1-5; 7 bases fit TRBD1. Germline trimming cut 6 bases from V and 3 bases from J; bases unmatched to any gene: 11. The germline V gene encodes CDR1 MDHEN and CDR2 SYDVKM. There are 16 residues in the CDR3. DNA for the CDR3: TGTGCCAGCAGGCTGGCAGGCAGGGGGGACAATCAGCCCCAGCATTTT. This sequence encodes CASRLAGRGDNQPQHF.

V and J are TRBV7-9 and TRBJ1-5; 7 bases are shared with TRBD1. Germline V CDR1 and CDR2: SEHNR, FQNEAQ (reference sequence). The trim removed 5 bases at V and 6 bases at J, leaving 7 bases unmatched. The CDR3 consists of 14 residues. The CDR3 is CASSPTGLGQPQHF. CDR3 nucleotides: TGTGCCAGCAGCCCGACAGGGTTGGGTCAGCCCCAGCATTTT.

This clone was seen once. The chain employs TRBV6-1 and TRBJ1-3; TRBD1 matches 8 bases. Trimming took 4 bases from V and 2 from J; bases not matched to a gene: 1. This CDR3 is 14 amino acids long. Germline CDR1 reads MNHNS; CDR2 reads SASEGT. The DNA for the CDR3 is TGTGCCAGCAGTGTGACAGGGGCTGGAAACACCATATATTTT. Translating gives CASSVTGAGNTIYF.

V is TRBV6-5 and J is TRBJ2-2; perhaps TRBD2 as D (6 bases). This CDR3 comprises 14 residues. Between the trimmed V and J ends, which lost 6 bases and 6 bases, there was a span of 14 bases. Germline-derived CDR1 and CDR2 are MNHEY and SVGAGI. The CDR3: CASSKTSFPGELFF. CDR3 in DNA: TGTGCCAGCAGCAAGACTAGTTTCCCCGGGGAGCTGTTTTTT.

The J gene is TRBJ2-7, the V gene TRBV7-8; 8 bases are a match to TRBD2. Germline CDR1 SGHVS, CDR2 FQNEAQ. V gave up 5 bases and J gave up 5 bases; unmatched junction bases: 11. CDR3 length: 15 amino acids. The CDR3: CASSPKRTSPNEQYF. In nucleotides, the CDR3 is TGTGCCAGCAGCCCCAAGAGGACTAGCCCTAACGAGCAGTACTTC.